A single sample is the source of the 30 T cell receptor beta chains below, sequenced in a study of blood T cell repertoires in COVID-19. Generated by immunoSEQ multiplex PCR, the TCRdb table keeps only in-frame clones and is missing some. The repertoire holds roughly 45,000 clones, with about 92% as singletons. The sequencing input was peripheral blood. These receptors all come from a man between 65 and 85 years old with active COVID-19.

The chain is built from TRBV5-1 and TRBJ2-7; D is possibly TRBD2 (5 bases). The CDR3 contains 15 residues. Germline loops: CDR1 SGHRS, CDR2 YFSETQ. The germline V and J ends were trimmed by 4 bases and 6 bases, with 20 bases remaining between them. For the CDR3, the DNA is TGCGCCAGCAGCATGGACTCCCTTTGGTCGTCCGAGCAGTACTTC. It codes for CASSMDSLWSSEQYF. The full variable domain, with the rest looked up from reference TRBV5-1 and TRBJ2-7, is KAGVTQTPRYLIKTRGQQVTLSCSPISGHRSVSWYQQTPGQGLQFLFEYFSETQRNKGNFPGRFSGRQFSNSRSEMNVSTLELGDSALYLCASSMDSLWSSEQYFGPGTRLTVT.

The V gene is TRBV2, the J gene TRBJ2-3; D possibly corresponds to TRBD2 (5 bases). Trimming cost V 6 bases and J 2 bases, with 15 bases left between them. The CDR3 is 15 amino acids. Germline loops: CDR1 SNHLY, CDR2 FYNNEI. CDR3 sequence reads: CASSWAGGDTDTQYF. The DNA of the CDR3 is TGTGCCAGCAGCTGGGCAGGAGGCGACACAGATACGCAGTATTTT.

V usage is TRBV7-9 and J usage is TRBJ2-5; 9 bases match TRBD1. Unmatched junction bases numbered 9, after V lost 7 bases and J lost 6 bases. In germline, CDR1 is SEHNR, CDR2 FQNEAQ (reference sequence). The CDR3 totals 14 residues. CDR3 protein: CASTRTGGRQTQYF. DNA for the CDR3: TGTGCCAGCACCAGAACAGGGGGCAGACAGACCCAGTACTTC.

This chain uses TRBV7-3 with TRBJ1-1; 7 bases agree with TRBD1. The CDR3 runs to 14 residues. Per germline, CDR1 SGHTA and CDR2 FQGTGA. Unmatched junction bases numbered 4, after V lost 5 bases and J lost 1 base. The CDR3 sequence is CASSPTGPNTEAFF. DNA for the CDR3: TGTGCCAGCAGCCCGACAGGGCCGAACACTGAAGCTTTCTTT.

On this clone itself: Its ends do not fully match the called genes, so a read error is possible. The genes are TRBV15 and TRBJ2-3; unclear D gene. Germline CDR1 is LNHNV and CDR2 is YYDKDF (reference sequence). The CDR3 has 14 amino acids. This CDR3 is CATSRGGNTDSQYF. For the CDR3, the DNA is TGTGCCACCAGCAGAGGTGGCAACACAGATTCGCAGTATTTT.

The chain employs TRBV5-8 and TRBJ1-1; 9 bases align to TRBD1. The CDR3 has 16 amino acids. Germline V CDR1 and CDR2: SGHTS, YDEGEE. J was trimmed by 2 bases and V by 2 bases; bases with no gene match: 7. CDR3 residues: CASSFYRGLGNTEAFF. The CDR3 coding sequence is TGTGCCAGCAGCTTTTACAGGGGGCTGGGAAACACTGAAGCTTTCTTT.

The gene calls are TRBV6-2 or TRBV6-3 and TRBJ1-1; no reliable D call. This CDR3 region has 13 residues. V was shortened by 6 bases and J by 3 bases, with 11 bases between the two germline ends. Germline assignment: CDR1 MNHEY and CDR2 SVGEGT. CDR3 sequence: CASSRHDYTEAFF. The CDR3 nucleotides are TGTGCCAGCAGCCGACATGATTACACTGAAGCTTTCTTT.

V and J are TRBV3-1 (or the pseudogene TRBV3-2) and TRBJ1-1, with D hard to call. The germline V and J ends were trimmed by 0 bases and 0 bases, with 8 bases remaining between them. The CDR3 runs to 15 residues. Germline lookup yields CDR1 LGHDT and CDR2 YNNKEL (reference sequence). CDR3 sequence: CASSQESRLNTEAFF. In nucleotides, the CDR3 is TGTGCCAGCAGCCAAGAATCCAGATTGAACACTGAAGCTTTCTTT.

The chain employs TRBV9 and TRBJ2-1; 7 nucleotides agree with TRBD1. V shed 3 bases and J 0 bases; nucleotides not matched to a gene: 3. Germline lookup yields CDR1 SGDLS and CDR2 YYNGEE. The CDR3 runs to 15 residues. The CDR3, as DNA: TGTGCCAGCAGCGCCCGGGACAGCTCCTACAATGAGCAGTTCTTC. This translates into CASSARDSSYNEQFF.

The chain is built from TRBV2 and TRBJ2-1, with TRBD2 matching over 8 bases. Germline V gene data show CDR1 as SNHLY and CDR2 as FYNNEI. CDR3 length: 15 amino acids. Trimming took 3 bases from V and 7 from J; bases not matched to a gene: 8. CDR3 in DNA: TGTGCCAGCAGTGACTCAGCGGGGGCCCTGAATGAGCAGTTCTTC. This gives the protein CASSDSAGALNEQFF. Variable domain in full (rest from reference TRBV2 and TRBJ2-1): EPEVTQTPSHQVTQMGQEVILRCVPISNHLYFYWYRQILGQKVEFLVSFYNNEISEKSEIFDDQFSVERPDGSNFTLKIRSTKLEDSAMYFCASSDSAGALNEQFFGPGTRLTVL.

The gene calls are TRBV9 and TRBJ2-2; TRBD2 agrees at 8 bases. The V segment lost 4 bases and the J segment 7 bases; nucleotides outside the gene matches: 15. CDR3 length: 17 residues. The germline gives CDR1 SGDLS, CDR2 YYNGEE. The CDR3 sequence: CASSPPRDSGNGGELFF. The CDR3 DNA sequence: TGTGCCAGCAGCCCCCCCCGGGATAGCGGGAACGGCGGGGAGCTGTTTTTT.

The rearrangement links TRBV16 to TRBJ1-1; possibly TRBD1 for D (6 bases). The CDR3 extends over 17 amino acids. Germline CDR1 is KGHSY and CDR2 is FQNENV. Trimming removed 4 bases at V and 0 bases at J, with 18 bases between. The chain's CDR3 is CASSLERGARMNTEAFF. The DNA of the CDR3 is TGTGCCAGCAGCCTCGAACGGGGGGCTAGAATGAACACTGAAGCTTTCTTT.

This clone was seen only once. The chain carries TRBV14 and TRBJ2-2; possible D gene TRBD2, 5 bases. CDR1 is SGHDN, CDR2 FVKESK, per germline. The CDR3 totals 14 residues. V lost 0 bases and J 8 bases, leaving 10 bases between the germline ends. CDR3 nucleotide sequence: TGTGCCAGCAGCCAAGACTTAGCGAGGGGGGAGCTGTTTTTT. It encodes CASSQDLARGELFF.

V and J are TRBV18 and TRBJ2-2, with D tentatively TRBD2 (6 bases). Trimming took 8 bases from V and 6 from J, leaving 16 bases between them. The CDR3 has 14 amino acids. The germline gives CDR1 KGHSH, CDR2 LQKENI. The CDR3 sequence: CASGRPPSAGELFF. CDR3 nucleotide sequence: TGTGCCAGCGGGAGGCCACCCAGTGCCGGGGAGCTGTTTTTT.

The V gene is TRBV18, the J gene TRBJ2-3; 11 bases match TRBD2. V lost 3 bases to trimming and J lost 0 bases; unmatched junction nucleotides: 8. This CDR3 spans 18 amino acids. Germline assignment: CDR1 KGHSH and CDR2 LQKENI. CDR3: CASSPGLAVLPSTDTQYF. The CDR3 region has the DNA TGTGCCAGCTCACCGGGACTAGCGGTTCTTCCCAGCACAGATACGCAGTATTTT.

This clone was seen only once. The gene calls are TRBV27 and TRBJ2-1; 10 bases map to TRBD2. CDR3 length: 14 residues. Germline V gives CDR1 MNHEY, CDR2 SMNVEV (reference sequence). Losses at the gene ends were 10 bases for V and 9 bases for J; bases not matched to a gene: 12. This chain's CDR3 is CATSVAGGMSEQFF. Written as DNA, the CDR3 is TGTGCCACCTCCGTAGCGGGAGGCATGAGTGAGCAGTTCTTC.

The chain is built from TRBV6-5 and TRBJ2-2, with D unclear. Deletions cut 4 bases from V and 3 bases from J, with 3 bases between. The CDR3 has 12 residues. Germline V lookup: CDR1 MNHEY, CDR2 SVGAGI. This CDR3 is CASSSYTGELFF. In DNA form, the CDR3 reads TGTGCCAGCAGTTCTTACACCGGGGAGCTGTTTTTT.

This clone was counted only a few times. The chain joins TRBV19 to TRBJ1-1; perhaps TRBD1 as D (5 bases). In germline, CDR1 is LNHDA, CDR2 SQIVND (reference sequence). The CDR3 is made up of 15 amino acids. V was clipped by 6 bases and J by 3 bases, with 17 bases between them. The CDR3 protein is CASSQATQGYTEAFF. In DNA, the CDR3 is TGTGCCAGTAGCCAAGCCACCCAGGGTTACACTGAAGCTTTCTTT. Complete variable domain (other parts from reference TRBV19 and TRBJ1-1): DGGITQSPKYLFRKEGQNVTLSCEQNLNHDAMYWYRQDPGQGLRLIYYSQIVNDFQKGDIAEGYSVSREKKESFPLTVTSAQKNPTAFYLCASSQATQGYTEAFFGQGTRLTVV.

This clone appeared a single time. The CDR3 DNA is TGTGCCAGTAGTATTAGTGGGGGCAGCTCTAATGAAAAACTGTTTTTT. Its protein product is CASSISGGSSNEKLFF. The chain carries TRBV19 and TRBJ1-4; a weak D match, TRBD1 (6 bases). This CDR3 contains 16 residues. Trimming left V 3 bases short and J 3 bases short, with 14 bases between. Germline V lookup: CDR1 LNHDA, CDR2 SQIVND (reference sequence).

V gene TRBV5-8 combines with J gene TRBJ1-5, with no clear D. The ends were cut back, 0 bases at V and 6 bases at J, with 13 bases in the middle. The CDR3 spans 15 residues. CDR1 is SGHTS and CDR2 is YDEGEE in the germline V gene. The CDR3 here is CASSLEGRAGQPQHF. CDR3 DNA: TGTGCCAGCAGCTTGGAAGGGCGGGCAGGTCAGCCCCAGCATTTT.

V gene TRBV24-1 combines with J gene TRBJ1-2; 7 nucleotides align to TRBD1. Germline CDR1 reads KGHDR; CDR2 reads SFDVKD. Germline trimming cut 3 bases from V and 5 bases from J; bases unmatched to any gene: 11. The CDR3 totals 16 residues. The chain's CDR3 is CATSDGGRDRKYGYTF. DNA for the CDR3: TGTGCCACCAGTGATGGCGGAAGGGACAGAAAATATGGCTACACCTTC.

This chain uses TRBV18 with TRBJ2-1; D uncertain. V was cut by 0 bases and J by 6 bases, with 9 bases left in between. Germline CDR1 KGHSH, CDR2 LQKENI. CDR3 length: 14 residues. CDR3 DNA sequence: TGTGCCAGCTCACCACCATACGTAGCCAATGAGCAGTTCTTC. Encoded protein: CASSPPYVANEQFF. Using reference TRBV18 and TRBJ2-1 for the parts outside the CDR3, the full variable domain is NAGVMQNPRHLVRRRGQEARLRCSPMKGHSHVYWYRQLPEEGLKFMVYLQKENIIDESGMPKERFSAEFPKEGPSILRIQQVVRGDSAAYFCASSPPYVANEQFFGPGTRLTVL.

By frequency in the sample, this clone is medium-sized. The chain links TRBV27 to TRBJ2-7; D gene uncertain. The CDR3 is 15 residues long. The germline CDR1 and CDR2 sequences are MNHEY and SMNVEV (reference sequence). Trimming removed 2 bases from V and 2 bases from J, with 13 bases in between. For the CDR3, the DNA is TGTGCCAGCAGTTTAAGATTGAGTCAAGCCTACGAGCAGTACTTC. It translates to CASSLRLSQAYEQYF.

This chain connects TRBV3-1 (or the pseudogene TRBV3-2) to TRBJ2-7; 8 bases align to TRBD2. Germline values: CDR1 LGHDT, CDR2 YNNKEL (reference sequence). Losses at the gene ends were 3 bases for V and 6 bases for J; bases not matched to a gene: 16. The CDR3 length is 17 residues. The CDR3 protein is CASSHTAGAGGPSEQYF. The CDR3 bases are TGTGCCAGCAGCCACACAGCGGGGGCGGGAGGCCCTAGCGAGCAGTACTTC.

V is TRBV28 and J is TRBJ1-4, with D possibly TRBD1 on 5 matching bases. V shed 6 bases and J shed 3 bases, with 11 bases lying between them. Germline CDR1 is MDHEN and CDR2 is SYDVKM. CDR3 size: 14 residues. CDR3 DNA: TGTGCCAGCAGACCCGGGGGGTCTAATGAAAAACTGTTTTTT. Protein: CASRPGGSNEKLFF.

Comments on this clone: At one boundary the junction diverges from the germline segment, which might be a read error. The CDR3 sequence: CASSHGQDFETQYF. The CDR3 DNA reads as TGTGCTAGCAGCCACGGACAGGACTTCGAGACCCAGTACTTC. The V and J genes are TRBV7-7 and TRBJ2-5, with 7 bases identical to TRBD1. The CDR3 sequence is 14 residues long. Germline values: CDR1 SSHAT, CDR2 FNYEAQ (reference sequence).

The chain joins TRBV7-2 to TRBJ1-2; D is uncertain. Germline lookup yields CDR1 SGHTA and CDR2 FQGNSA. The V end was cut by 2 bases, the J end by 0 bases, with 7 bases between. CDR3 length: 14 residues. Written as DNA, the CDR3 is TGTGCCAGCAGCTTATTAGTTGCTAACTATGGCTACACCTTC. It translates to CASSLLVANYGYTF.

The V gene is TRBV11-3, the J gene TRBJ1-4; tentative D call: TRBD1 (5 bases). The CDR3 loop spans 13 amino acids. Trimming left V 5 bases short and J 5 bases short, with 9 bases between. Germline CDR1 SGHNT, CDR2 YENEEA. CDR3 in DNA: TGTGCCAGCAGCGCGACAGTAAATGAAAAACTGTTTTTT. Encoded protein: CASSATVNEKLFF.

This chain joins TRBV5-4 and TRBJ2-5; weak D call: TRBD1 (5 bases). Germline CDR1 and CDR2: SGHNT and YYREEE (reference sequence). The CDR3 runs 16 residues. V was cut by 0 bases and J by 3 bases, with 15 bases left in between. The CDR3 DNA reads TGTGCCAGCAGCTTGGCAGGGAACCATCGGAAAGAGACCCAGTACTTC. Translation gives CASSLAGNHRKETQYF.

The chain uses TRBV29-1 and TRBJ2-1; 14 bases map to TRBD2. CDR3 length: 19 residues. Germline-derived CDR1 and CDR2 are SQVTM and ANQGSEA. V shed 6 bases, J shed 1 base, and the junction held 14 bases outside the gene matches. The CDR3: CSVPYYGTSGGISYNEQFF. CDR3 DNA sequence: TGCAGCGTACCTTATTACGGGACTAGCGGGGGCATATCCTACAATGAGCAGTTCTTC.